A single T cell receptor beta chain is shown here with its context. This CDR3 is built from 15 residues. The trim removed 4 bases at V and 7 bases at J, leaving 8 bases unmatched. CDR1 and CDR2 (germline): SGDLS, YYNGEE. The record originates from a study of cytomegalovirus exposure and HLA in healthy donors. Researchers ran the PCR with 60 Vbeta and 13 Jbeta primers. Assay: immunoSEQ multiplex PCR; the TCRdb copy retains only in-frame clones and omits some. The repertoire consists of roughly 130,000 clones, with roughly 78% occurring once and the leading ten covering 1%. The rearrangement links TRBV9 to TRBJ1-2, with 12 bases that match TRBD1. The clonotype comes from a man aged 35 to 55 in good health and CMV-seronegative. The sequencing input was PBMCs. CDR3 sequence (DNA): TGTGCCAGCAGCTACCGGGACAGGGGGCATGGTGGCTACACCTTC. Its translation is CASSYRDRGHGGYTF.